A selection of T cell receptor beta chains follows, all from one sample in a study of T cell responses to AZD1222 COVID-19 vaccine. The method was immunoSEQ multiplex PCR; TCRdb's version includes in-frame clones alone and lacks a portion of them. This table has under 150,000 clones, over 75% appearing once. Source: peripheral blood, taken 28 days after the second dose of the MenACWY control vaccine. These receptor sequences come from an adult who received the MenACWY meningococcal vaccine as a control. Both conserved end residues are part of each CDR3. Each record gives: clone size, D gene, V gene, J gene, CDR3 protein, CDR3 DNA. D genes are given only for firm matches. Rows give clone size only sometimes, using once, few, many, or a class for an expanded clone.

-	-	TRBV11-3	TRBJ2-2	CASSLDLEQRAGRSTGELFF	TGTGCCAGCAGCTTAGACTTGGAACAGAGGGCAGGGAGGAGCACCGGGGAGCTGTTTTTT
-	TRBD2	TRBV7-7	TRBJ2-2	CASSSLAGGITNTGELFF	TGTGCCAGCAGTTCCCTAGCGGGGGGCATAACGAACACCGGGGAGCTGTTTTTT
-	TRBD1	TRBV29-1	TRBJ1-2	CSVGRQGNGYTF	TGCAGCGTCGGACGACAGGGAAACGGCTACACCTTC
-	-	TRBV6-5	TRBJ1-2	CASTTRIREGYGYTF	TGTGCCAGCACCACACGCATCCGGGAGGGCTATGGCTACACCTTC
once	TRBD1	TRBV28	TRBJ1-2	CASSSPQGYYGYTF	TGTGCCAGCAGTTCCCCACAGGGGTACTATGGCTACACCTTC
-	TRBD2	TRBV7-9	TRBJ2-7	CASSSDSSGRIYEQYF	TGTGCCAGCAGCTCCGACTCTAGCGGGAGAATCTACGAGCAGTACTTC
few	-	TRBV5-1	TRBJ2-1	CASSATTSGNEQFF	TGCGCCAGCAGCGCCACGACTAGTGGGAATGAGCAGTTCTTC
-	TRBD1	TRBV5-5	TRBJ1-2	CASREVTGPSYGYTF	TGTGCCAGCAGAGAAGTGACAGGGCCAAGCTATGGCTACACCTTC
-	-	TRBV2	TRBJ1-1	CASSERAVAFF	TGTGCCAGCAGTGAAAGGGCAGTAGCTTTCTTT
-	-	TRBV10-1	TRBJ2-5	CASSARVGETQYF	TGCGCCAGCAGTGCTCGGGTAGGAGAGACCCAGTACTTC
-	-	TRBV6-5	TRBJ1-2	CASSLTGNYGYTF	TGTGCCAGCAGTCTGACAGGAAACTATGGCTACACCTTC
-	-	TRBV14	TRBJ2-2	CASSPRLGHTGELFF	TGTGCCAGCAGCCCCAGACTGGGCCACACCGGGGAGCTGTTTTTT
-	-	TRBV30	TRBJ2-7	CAWSVLFGGSYEQYF	TGTGCCTGGAGTGTACTATTTGGGGGATCCTACGAGCAGTACTTC
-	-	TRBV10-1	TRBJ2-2	CASSNRDRRTGELFF	TGCGCCAGCAGTAACCGGGACCGGCGAACCGGGGAGCTGTTTTTT
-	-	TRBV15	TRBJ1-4	CATRAEINEKLFF	TGTGCCACCCGTGCCGAAATCAATGAAAAACTGTTTTTT
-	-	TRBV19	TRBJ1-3	CASSMGTRSGNTIYF	TGTGCCAGTAGTATGGGCACCCGCTCTGGAAACACCATATATTTT
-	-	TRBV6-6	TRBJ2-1	CASSYSGTAYNEQFF	TGTGCCAGCAGTTACTCCGGGACGGCGTACAATGAGCAGTTCTTC
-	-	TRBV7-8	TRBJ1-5	CASSLGNSNQPQHF	TGTGCCAGCAGCTTAGGAAATAGCAATCAGCCCCAGCATTTT
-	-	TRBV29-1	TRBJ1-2	CSAYAVGGNTF	TGCAGCGCTTACGCAGTGGGGGGCAACACCTTC
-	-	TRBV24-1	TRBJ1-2	CATSDRTDSYGYTF	TGTGCCACCAGTGATAGGACAGACAGCTATGGCTACACCTTC
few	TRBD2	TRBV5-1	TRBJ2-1	CASSLGGLAMSSYNEQFF	TGCGCCAGCAGCTTGGGGGGACTAGCGATGAGCTCCTACAATGAGCAGTTCTTC
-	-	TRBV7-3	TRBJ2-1	CASSLQGRGNYNEQFF	TGTGCCAGCAGCTTACAAGGGAGAGGGAACTACAATGAGCAGTTCTTC